The entry that follows covers one T cell receptor beta chain sequence. The antigen remains undetermined. This entry belongs to a study of response to subunit inactivated influenza vaccine. Study results and caveats: It was suggested by the authors that few new T cells are recruited by each seasonal influenza vaccination.

One entry per CDR3 protein results from TCRdb running MiXCR on the RT-PCR reads. Among about 310,000 distinct CDR3 sequences listed, 22% were seen once. Looked up from germline, CDR1 is DFQATT and CDR2 is SNEGSKA (reference sequence). V shed 3 bases and J shed 3 bases, with 9 bases lying between them. The CDR3 is 13 amino acids. The sample consisted of PBMCs from blood, taken approximately 20 months after vaccination. V usage is TRBV20-1 and J usage is TRBJ1-5; possible D gene TRBD1, 6 bases. The TCR was taken from a man aged 50 to 69 who received an inactivated influenza vaccine. CDR3 in amino acids: CSASYRVNQPQHF. CDR3 in DNA: TGCAGTGCTAGCTACAGGGTCAATCAGCCCCAGCATTTT.